This T cell receptor beta chain was retrieved from a study of control samples from healthy donors and cancer patients. The data were produced by immunoSEQ multiplex PCR, yet TCRdb's version contains in-frame clones alone and is incomplete. This sample carries some 410,000 clones, 90% of them seen once, and the ten largest clones take 5% to 7%. Trimming at V came to 0 bases and at J to 2 bases, leaving 2 bases not matched to a gene. The germline V gene encodes CDR1 SGDLS and CDR2 YYNGEE. The CDR3 is made up of 15 amino acids. The specimen sequenced was PBMCs. This rearrangement joins TRBV9 to TRBJ1-5; 7 nucleotides align to TRBD1. The TCR originated in a man in his forties or fifties with head and neck cancer. DNA for the CDR3: TGTGCCAGCAGCGTAGAGGGGGCAGGCAATCAGCCCCAGCATTTT. Residues: CASSVEGAGNQPQHF.